This T cell receptor (beta chain) was captured by sequencing in a study of blood T cell repertoires in COVID-19. Cohort 3 recovered donors had two negative PCRs, clearance, or symptom resolution. TCRdb's copy holds only in-frame clones and misses some; the assay was immunoSEQ multiplex PCR. The data contain 250,000 to 300,000 clones, over 75% of them singletons. V lost 1 base and J 7 bases, leaving 11 bases between the germline ends. The CDR3 consists of 13 residues. Germline V gives CDR1 LNHNV, CDR2 YYDKDF (reference sequence). The receptor was isolated from a woman aged 50 to 60 who had recovered from COVID-19. The material sequenced was PBMCs or T cells enriched from blood (not recorded which). The chain recombines TRBV15 with TRBJ2-7, with D possibly being TRBD1 (6 bases). CDR3 residues: CATSRAWTDEQYF. The CDR3 nucleotides read TGTGCCACCAGCAGAGCCTGGACAGATGAGCAGTACTTC. The full variable domain, completed using reference TRBV15 and TRBJ2-7, is DAMVIQNPRYQVTQFGKPVTLSCSQTLNHNVMYWYQQKSSQAPKLLFHYYDKDFNNEADTPDNFQSRRPNTSFCFLDIRSPGLGDTAMYLCATSRAWTDEQYFGPGTRLTVT.